The text below deals with one TCR beta chain. Its specificity is not known. Sample-barcoded 5' priming and a J-beta primer mix drove a second PCR of 7 to 11 cycles. A template-switch adaptor with 12 random nucleotides tagged each cDNA molecule. TCRdb re-derived calls from the 5' RACE reads in MiXCR, one entry per CDR3 protein. The top ten hold 25% to 35% of the sample, which has 800,000 or so distinct CDR3 sequences, around 68% seen once. This sample was taken from a study of blood T cells in healthy people across ages. The V end was cut by 7 bases, the J end by 2 bases, with 8 bases between. The CDR3 is 11 amino acids. Germline CDR1 is DFQATT and CDR2 is SNEGSKA (reference sequence). Study-wide findings and caveats: Naive CD4+ cells and diversity were both higher in long-lived donors than in aged donors.

Sequencing input: blood. The receptor's source is a man aged 30 to 45 in good health. The rearrangement uses TRBV20-1 and TRBJ1-2; D call uncertain. CDR3 residues: CSGTENYGYTF. CDR3 DNA: TGCAGTGGGACGGAGAACTATGGCTACACCTTC.